This T cell receptor (beta chain) was recovered during a study of identical twins. MiXCR, applied by TCRdb to the 5' RACE reads, yields one record per CDR3 protein. The table lists 200,000 to 250,000 distinct CDR3 sequences, around 7.6% of them singletons. CDR3 length equals 15 residues. V gave up 5 bases and J gave up 2 bases; unmatched junction bases: 4. The data also belong to a second study, concerning yellow fever vaccine responses in identical twins.

The TCR comes from a young woman in good health. The chain has TRBV12-3 or TRBV12-4 and TRBJ2-1; TRBD1 matches 9 bases. Material for sequencing was CD8+ T cells sorted from blood. Here the CDR3 reads CASSGTGITYNEQFF. The CDR3, as DNA: TGTGCCAGCAGTGGGACAGGGATAACCTACAATGAGCAGTTCTTC.